A selection of T cell receptor beta chains follows, all from one sample in a study of neoadjuvant anti-PD-1 for oral cavity cancer. Generated by immunoSEQ multiplex PCR, the TCRdb table keeps only in-frame clones and is missing some. This sample yields around 68,000 clones, of which roughly nine tenths are seen a single time; more than 2.5% belongs to the top ten. The sequenced sample was PBMCs, obtained after nivolumab (anti-PD-1) treatment. These receptor sequences come from a person aged 35-79 years with oral cavity squamous cell carcinoma. Each CDR3 is given with its conserved first and last residue. Each record gives: D gene, clone size, V gene, J gene, CDR3 protein, CDR3 DNA. A D gene is named only where the DNA matches it firmly. Size tells how often a clone was seen (once, few, many) or the class of an expanded clone, and some rows leave it out.

d_gene: TRBD1; abundance: -; v_gene: TRBV11-2; j_gene: TRBJ1-1; CDR3aa: CASSRPYRGDTEAFF; CDR3nt: TGTGCCAGCAGCCGACCCTACAGGGGAGACACTGAAGCTTTCTTT
d_gene: -; abundance: -; v_gene: TRBV6-6; j_gene: TRBJ1-2; CDR3aa: CASSYSGVRNYGYTF; CDR3nt: TGTGCCAGCAGTTACTCCGGAGTAAGGAACTATGGCTACACCTTC
d_gene: -; abundance: -; v_gene: TRBV28; j_gene: TRBJ2-5; CDR3aa: CASRGQPGRGAGTQYF; CDR3nt: TGTGCCAGCAGGGGACAACCAGGAAGGGGAGCTGGGACCCAGTACTTC
d_gene: -; abundance: -; v_gene: TRBV7-9; j_gene: TRBJ1-1; CDR3aa: CASSLSGQRNTEAFF; CDR3nt: TGTGCCAGCAGCTTAAGCGGACAGCGGAACACTGAAGCTTTCTTT
d_gene: TRBD1; abundance: few; v_gene: TRBV5-1; j_gene: TRBJ2-7; CDR3aa: CASSFGTGSYEQYF; CDR3nt: TGCGCCAGCAGCTTCGGGACAGGTTCCTACGAGCAGTACTTC
d_gene: -; abundance: -; v_gene: TRBV11-2; j_gene: TRBJ2-5; CDR3aa: CASSLDRQTQYF; CDR3nt: TGTGCCAGCAGCTTAGATCGGCAGACCCAGTACTTC
d_gene: TRBD2; abundance: -; v_gene: TRBV9; j_gene: TRBJ2-1; CDR3aa: CASSVAPTSGRLNEQFF; CDR3nt: TGTGCCAGCAGCGTAGCTCCGACTAGCGGGAGACTCAATGAGCAGTTCTTC
d_gene: TRBD1; abundance: -; v_gene: TRBV27; j_gene: TRBJ2-2; CDR3aa: CASSTGQGEFGELFF; CDR3nt: TGTGCCAGCAGTACCGGACAGGGAGAATTCGGGGAGCTGTTTTTT
d_gene: TRBD2; abundance: -; v_gene: TRBV5-6; j_gene: TRBJ2-1; CDR3aa: CASRPRTSGGNEQFF; CDR3nt: TGTGCCAGCCGCCCCCGAACTAGCGGGGGTAATGAGCAGTTCTTC
d_gene: TRBD1; abundance: -; v_gene: TRBV30; j_gene: TRBJ1-2; CDR3aa: CAWSVTGAFGYTF; CDR3nt: TGTGCCTGGAGTGTCACAGGGGCGTTTGGCTACACCTTC
d_gene: -; abundance: -; v_gene: TRBV28; j_gene: TRBJ2-7; CDR3aa: CASSSQAYLGNEQYF; CDR3nt: TGTGCCAGCAGTTCCCAGGCGTATTTAGGGAACGAGCAGTACTTC
d_gene: TRBD1; abundance: -; v_gene: TRBV4-1; j_gene: TRBJ1-5; CDR3aa: CASSQDVSHRGDQPQHF; CDR3nt: TGCGCCAGCAGCCAAGACGTATCCCACAGGGGGGATCAGCCCCAGCATTTT
d_gene: -; abundance: -; v_gene: TRBV10-2; j_gene: TRBJ2-1; CDR3aa: CASRNHRDNEQFF; CDR3nt: TGCGCCAGCAGAAACCACAGGGACAATGAGCAGTTCTTC
d_gene: TRBD2; abundance: -; v_gene: TRBV9; j_gene: TRBJ2-1; CDR3aa: CASSSKSLAVYNEQFF; CDR3nt: TGTGCCAGCAGCTCGAAATCCCTAGCGGTCTACAATGAGCAGTTCTTC
d_gene: TRBD2; abundance: -; v_gene: TRBV11-2; j_gene: TRBJ2-3; CDR3aa: CATGEGRPDTQYF; CDR3nt: TGTGCCACCGGGGAGGGGCGCCCAGATACGCAGTATTTT
d_gene: -; abundance: -; v_gene: TRBV5-5; j_gene: TRBJ1-2; CDR3aa: CASSWGNLRSYGYTF; CDR3nt: TGTGCCAGCAGCTGGGGGAACCTACGGTCCTATGGCTACACCTTC
d_gene: -; abundance: -; v_gene: TRBV5-8; j_gene: TRBJ2-1; CDR3aa: CASSLVVISAYNEQFF; CDR3nt: TGTGCCAGCAGCTTGGTAGTCATTAGCGCGTACAATGAGCAGTTCTTC
d_gene: -; abundance: -; v_gene: TRBV19; j_gene: TRBJ1-1; CDR3aa: CASSRRELTEAFF; CDR3nt: TGTGCCAGTAGCCGGAGGGAACTCACTGAAGCTTTCTTT
d_gene: TRBD2; abundance: -; v_gene: TRBV7-8; j_gene: TRBJ2-7; CDR3aa: CASSFTGGAYPYEQYF; CDR3nt: TGTGCCAGCAGCTTTACGGGGGGGGCCTACCCCTACGAGCAGTACTTC
d_gene: TRBD2; abundance: -; v_gene: TRBV19; j_gene: TRBJ2-1; CDR3aa: CASSPGLAGGSSYNEQFF; CDR3nt: TGTGCCAGTAGTCCTGGACTAGCGGGAGGTTCCTCCTACAATGAGCAGTTCTTC
d_gene: -; abundance: -; v_gene: TRBV2; j_gene: TRBJ1-2; CDR3aa: CASSEISRDHGYTF; CDR3nt: TGTGCCAGCAGTGAAATAAGCAGGGACCATGGCTACACCTTC
d_gene: TRBD2; abundance: -; v_gene: TRBV5-1; j_gene: TRBJ2-5; CDR3aa: CASSYQTSGIETQYF; CDR3nt: TGCGCCAGCAGCTACCAGACTAGCGGGATCGAGACCCAGTACTTC
d_gene: -; abundance: -; v_gene: TRBV5-5; j_gene: TRBJ2-1; CDR3aa: CASSLLIQTGSSYNEQFF; CDR3nt: TGTGCCAGCAGCTTACTTATCCAAACAGGGAGCTCCTACAATGAGCAGTTCTTC
d_gene: TRBD1; abundance: once; v_gene: TRBV19; j_gene: TRBJ1-5; CDR3aa: CASSIDARGLDQPQHF; CDR3nt: TGTGCCAGTAGTATCGACGCCAGGGGGCTTGATCAGCCCCAGCATTTT
d_gene: -; abundance: -; v_gene: TRBV18; j_gene: TRBJ1-5; CDR3aa: CASSPRAVLNQPQHF; CDR3nt: TGTGCCAGCTCACCACGTGCAGTCCTCAATCAGCCCCAGCATTTT
d_gene: -; abundance: -; v_gene: TRBV6-4; j_gene: TRBJ2-3; CDR3aa: CASGRDSTDTQYF; CDR3nt: TGTGCCAGCGGGAGAGACAGCACAGATACGCAGTATTTT
d_gene: -; abundance: once; v_gene: TRBV29-1; j_gene: TRBJ1-5; CDR3aa: CSVEVTGRDQPQHF; CDR3nt: TGCAGCGTTGAAGTTACAGGGAGAGATCAGCCCCAGCATTTT
d_gene: -; abundance: -; v_gene: TRBV10-1; j_gene: TRBJ1-1; CDR3aa: CASSEVTGAEAFF; CDR3nt: TGCGCCAGCAGTGAGGTCACGGGAGCTGAAGCTTTCTTT
d_gene: TRBD1; abundance: -; v_gene: TRBV12-5; j_gene: TRBJ2-3; CDR3aa: CASGLRQGPDTQYF; CDR3nt: TGTGCTAGTGGGCTCCGACAGGGACCAGATACGCAGTATTTT
d_gene: -; abundance: -; v_gene: TRBV6-5; j_gene: TRBJ1-4; CDR3aa: CASRTGGKLFF; CDR3nt: TGTGCCAGCAGAACCGGGGGAAAACTGTTTTTT
d_gene: -; abundance: -; v_gene: TRBV18; j_gene: TRBJ2-3; CDR3aa: CASSATYQVGDTQYF; CDR3nt: TGTGCCAGCTCAGCGACGTATCAGGTGGGGGATACGCAGTATTTT
d_gene: TRBD2; abundance: -; v_gene: TRBV5-1; j_gene: TRBJ2-1; CDR3aa: CASSWNSGTSGNPEQFF; CDR3nt: TGCGCCAGCAGTTGGAACTCCGGGACTAGCGGGAATCCGGAGCAGTTCTTC
d_gene: -; abundance: -; v_gene: TRBV11-3; j_gene: TRBJ2-2; CDR3aa: CASSLSPPAGSATGELFF; CDR3nt: TGTGCCAGCAGCTTATCCCCTCCTGCGGGGTCCGCCACCGGGGAGCTGTTTTTT
d_gene: -; abundance: -; v_gene: TRBV5-1; j_gene: TRBJ2-5; CDR3aa: CASSLATVQGRGETQYF; CDR3nt: TGCGCCAGCAGCTTGGCCACAGTTCAGGGCAGGGGTGAGACCCAGTACTTC